The T cell receptor beta chain under discussion was sequenced for a study of OX40 agonist ivuxolimab in advanced cancers. Study-level findings and limits: CD8+ T cells (on average) carried more expanded clones than CD4+ T cells.

A note on this clone: Its specificity is unknown.

Profiling relied on immunoSEQ multiplex PCR, and the TCRdb table lists in-frame clones only, not all of them. The sample records some 60,000 clones, 91% being singletons. The germline V gene has CDR1 WSHSY and CDR2 SAAADI. The CDR3 totals 15 residues. V gave up 4 bases and J gave up 6 bases; unmatched junction bases: 10. The starting material was CD4+ or CD8+ T cells sorted from blood, obtained in a trial of the OX40 agonist ivuxolimab. This TCR derives from an adult with an advanced solid tumor such as melanoma, head and neck, liver or kidney cancer. The chain is built from TRBV10-2 and TRBJ2-3; 7 bases align to TRBD2. CDR3 sequence: CASSGQTGGSDTQYF. The CDR3 nucleotides read TGCGCCAGCAGTGGCCAAACGGGAGGATCGGATACGCAGTATTTT.